Listed here are 21 T cell receptor beta chains from one sample, sequenced in a study of cytotoxic CD8 clonotypes in ibrutinib-treated CLL. Generated by immunoSEQ multiplex PCR, the TCRdb table keeps only in-frame clones and is missing some. The table records 150,000 to 250,000 clones, about 72% of them present only once. Sequencing used PBMCs, obtained after 24 months of ibrutinib treatment. The receptors come from a human donor with chronic lymphocytic leukemia.

This clone has only a few counts. CDR3 sequence reads: CASSIGGQGYEQYF. CDR3 nucleotides: TGTGCCAGTAGTATCGGCGGACAGGGTTACGAGCAGTACTTC. This chain joins TRBV19 and TRBJ2-7, with 8 bases matching TRBD1. The CDR3 is made up of 14 amino acids. Unmatched junction bases numbered 5, after V lost 3 bases and J lost 4 bases. Germline assignment: CDR1 LNHDA and CDR2 SQIVND (reference sequence).

The chain is built from TRBV18 and TRBJ2-3, with 8 bases lining up with TRBD1. This CDR3 spans 14 amino acids. CDR1 is KGHSH and CDR2 is LQKENI in the germline V gene. The V gene end was trimmed by 8 bases and the J gene end by 2 bases; junction bases not matched to a gene: 6. Written as DNA, the CDR3 is TGTGCCAGCATACCGACAGGGGACACAGATACGCAGTATTTT. This gives the protein CASIPTGDTDTQYF. The whole variable domain, remainder taken from reference TRBV18 and TRBJ2-3, is NAGVMQNPRHLVRRRGQEARLRCSPMKGHSHVYWYRQLPEEGLKFMVYLQKENIIDESGMPKERFSAEFPKEGPSILRIQQVVRGDSAAYFCASIPTGDTDTQYFGPGTRLTVL.

The CDR3 sequence: CASSHPRATSSHEQFF. The DNA of the CDR3 is TGTGCCAGCAGCCACCCTAGGGCGACTAGCAGCCATGAGCAGTTCTTC. This chain links TRBV7-8 with TRBJ2-1, with 7 bases matching TRBD2. This CDR3 spans 16 amino acids. Germline trimming cut 5 bases from V and 8 bases from J; bases unmatched to any gene: 15. Germline CDR1 SGHVS, CDR2 FQNEAQ.

This chain joins TRBV19 and TRBJ1-1; no reliable D call. The CDR3 extends over 13 amino acids. The germline V and J ends were trimmed by 3 bases and 0 bases, with 5 bases remaining between them. CDR1 and CDR2 (germline): LNHDA, SQIVND (reference sequence). Written as DNA, the CDR3 is TGTGCCAGTAGTATCCTCCTGAACACTGAAGCTTTCTTT. This codes for CASSILLNTEAFF.

This chain links TRBV7-2 with TRBJ2-7, with a weak D call TRBD1 (6 bases). Germline lookup yields CDR1 SGHTA and CDR2 FQGNSA. V was pared by 1 base and J by 4 bases, with 11 bases between. The CDR3 extends over 14 amino acids. The CDR3 region is CASSLVRGVYEQYF. The DNA of the CDR3 is TGTGCCAGCAGCTTAGTCAGGGGTGTATACGAGCAGTACTTC.

The rearrangement uses TRBV9 and TRBJ2-5; 14 bases fit TRBD2. The CDR3 totals 15 residues. After removal of 3 bases from V and 3 bases from J, the junction contained 1 base not matched to a gene. Germline V gives CDR1 SGDLS, CDR2 YYNGEE. Here the CDR3 reads CASSGGLAGEETQYF. The CDR3 nucleotides read TGTGCCAGCAGCGGGGGACTAGCGGGAGAAGAGACCCAGTACTTC.

This chain links TRBV5-4 with TRBJ1-2; D not resolved. CDR1 and CDR2 from the germline V gene are SGHNT and YYREEE (reference sequence). The germline V and J ends were trimmed by 0 bases and 4 bases, with 16 bases remaining between them. This CDR3 contains 16 residues. The CDR3 loop reads CASSLAPGETAYGYTF. The CDR3 region has the DNA TGTGCCAGCAGCTTGGCACCGGGAGAAACCGCCTATGGCTACACCTTC. The full variable domain, in which reference TRBV5-4 and TRBJ1-2 provide the parts outside the CDR3, is ETGVTQSPTHLIKTRGQQVTLRCSSQSGHNTVSWYQQALGQGPQFIFQYYREEENGRGNFPPRFSGLQFPNYSSELNVNALELDDSALYLCASSLAPGETAYGYTFGSGTRLTVV.

The chain uses TRBV12-5 and TRBJ1-2; no reliable D call. Per germline, CDR1 LGHNT and CDR2 FRNRAP. The CDR3 sequence is 16 residues long. V lost 1 base to trimming and J lost 4 bases, with 16 bases between them. The CDR3, as DNA: TGTGCTAGTGGTTTGGGAGACCTACCTGGATCCTATGGCTACACCTTC. It encodes CASGLGDLPGSYGYTF.

This sequence joins TRBV27 and TRBJ1-1; D not certain. Trimming stripped 5 bases from V and 4 bases from J, with 8 bases between. The germline gives CDR1 MNHEY, CDR2 SMNVEV (reference sequence). The CDR3 is 12 amino acids. CDR3 sequence reads: CASSPRGTEAFF. The CDR3 nucleotides read TGTGCCAGCAGTCCCCGGGGCACTGAAGCTTTCTTT.

The rearrangement uses TRBV2 and TRBJ2-3; 7 nucleotides match TRBD1. This CDR3 is built from 13 residues. Germline loops: CDR1 SNHLY, CDR2 FYNNEI. The V segment lost 8 bases and the J segment 4 bases; nucleotides outside the gene matches: 6. CDR3 sequence: CASGEQGADTQYF. The CDR3 DNA is TGTGCCAGCGGGGAGCAGGGGGCAGATACGCAGTATTTT.

The V and J genes are TRBV2 and TRBJ2-1; 13 positions agree with TRBD2. J gave up 4 bases and V 5 bases, and 5 bases lay outside the gene matches. The CDR3 spans 16 residues. Germline V gives CDR1 SNHLY, CDR2 FYNNEI. CDR3 in amino acids: CASSLRTSGSYNEQFF. In nucleotides, the CDR3 is TGTGCCAGCAGTCTCAGGACTAGCGGGAGTTACAATGAGCAGTTCTTC.

This chain joins TRBV28 and TRBJ1-1; TRBD1 is a possible D gene (5 bases). The CDR3 length is 15 residues. The germline V and J ends were trimmed by 6 bases and 4 bases, with 18 bases remaining between them. CDR1 is MDHEN and CDR2 is SYDVKM in the germline V gene. The CDR3 nucleotides read TGTGCCAGCAGCCAGCGGGGCTGGGGTCTCACTGAAGCTTTCTTT. Translating it yields CASSQRGWGLTEAFF.

The rearrangement joins TRBV9 to TRBJ2-3, with D unresolved. This CDR3 has 17 residues. V was clipped by 3 bases and J by 4 bases, with 21 bases between them. Germline V CDR1 and CDR2: SGDLS, YYNGEE. The CDR3 reads CASSEIPGPAVPDTQYF. The CDR3 DNA reads as TGTGCCAGCAGCGAGATCCCGGGTCCGGCGGTACCAGATACGCAGTATTTT. Together with reference TRBV9 and TRBJ2-3, the CDR3 gives the full variable domain: DSGVTQTPKHLITATGQRVTLRCSPRSGDLSVYWYQQSLDQGLQFLIQYYNGEERAKGNILERFSAQQFPDLHSELNLSSLELGDSALYFCASSEIPGPAVPDTQYFGPGTRLTVL.

Note on this clone: Other DNA sequences from this sample encode an identical CDR3 as well. V and J are TRBV9 and TRBJ2-7; TRBD2 aligns across 9 bases. The CDR3 is made up of 13 amino acids. After removal of 3 bases from V and 3 bases from J, the junction contained 1 base not matched to a gene. The germline V gene has CDR1 SGDLS and CDR2 YYNGEE. The CDR3 sequence is CASSGTSDYEQYF. CDR3 nucleotide sequence: TGTGCCAGCAGCGGGACTAGCGACTACGAGCAGTACTTC.

The chain combines TRBV19 with TRBJ1-2; 9 bases agree with TRBD1. V trimming: 5 bases; J trimming: 6 bases; junction bases outside the gene matches: 7. Germline V gene lookup returns CDR1 LNHDA and CDR2 SQIVND (reference sequence). The CDR3 contains 14 residues. The chain's CDR3 is CASSARQGEDGYTF. CDR3 nucleotide sequence: TGTGCCAGTAGTGCTCGACAGGGGGAAGATGGCTACACCTTC.

This chain connects TRBV27 to TRBJ1-1, with 7 positions matching TRBD1. Germline trimming cut 6 bases from V and 3 bases from J; bases unmatched to any gene: 10. Germline lookup yields CDR1 MNHEY and CDR2 SMNVEV (reference sequence). This CDR3 has 15 amino acids. The CDR3 DNA reads as TGTGCCAGCAGCGTACTGACAGGGCGGCACACTGAAGCTTTCTTT. It is translated as CASSVLTGRHTEAFF.

The chain uses TRBV11-2 and TRBJ2-7; D perhaps matches TRBD2 (6 bases). The V and J ends lost 7 bases and 2 bases respectively, with 12 bases between them. The CDR3 extends over 13 amino acids. Germline V lookup: CDR1 SGHAT, CDR2 FQNNGV. This CDR3 reads CASTLSGPYEQYF. The CDR3 DNA reads TGTGCCAGCACCTTGAGCGGGCCCTACGAGCAGTACTTC.

This chain joins TRBV6-1 and TRBJ2-7, with 7 nucleotides matching TRBD1. This CDR3 has 13 residues. V shed 2 bases, J shed 3 bases, and the junction held 1 base outside the gene matches. CDR1 MNHNS and CDR2 SASEGT come from the germline V gene. This CDR3 reads CASSENRGYEQYF. The CDR3 region has the DNA TGTGCCAGCAGTGAAAACAGGGGCTACGAGCAGTACTTC.

CDR3 region: CASSYSTTSGRGELFF. The CDR3 DNA follows: TGTGCCAGCAGTTACTCGACTACTAGCGGGAGGGGGGAGCTGTTTTTT. The chain has TRBV6-5 and TRBJ2-2, with 12 nucleotides matching TRBD2. The junction had 4 bases not matched to a gene; V was cut back by 0 bases and J by 8 bases. Looked up from germline, CDR1 is MNHEY and CDR2 is SVGAGI. The length of the CDR3 is 16 residues.

The CDR3 spells CASSGTSGIAETQYF. CDR3 coding DNA: TGTGCCAGCAGCGGAACTAGCGGGATCGCTGAGACCCAGTACTTC. The rearrangement links TRBV9 to TRBJ2-5; 10 bases match TRBD2. The J segment lost 5 bases and the V segment lost 3 bases, leaving 7 bases of the junction unmatched. The germline gives CDR1 SGDLS, CDR2 YYNGEE. This CDR3 has 15 amino acids.

V gene TRBV7-6 combines with J gene TRBJ1-2; possible D gene TRBD1, 5 bases. The CDR3 is made up of 15 amino acids. V was trimmed by 2 bases and J by 2 bases, leaving 12 bases between them. Germline CDR1 is SGHVS and CDR2 is FNYEAQ. CDR3: CASSLWGPENYGYTF. The CDR3 bases are TGTGCCAGCAGCTTATGGGGACCAGAGAACTATGGCTACACCTTC.